The rows below give T cell receptor beta chains drawn from one sample of a study of regulatory T cells in long-lasting Graves disease. MiXCR, run by TCRdb on the multiplex PCR reads, gives a single entry per CDR3 protein. Of hundreds of thousands of distinct CDR3 sequences in the sample, 15% to 20% were seen once. These data were also reused for a study on T cells in Graves' hyperthyroidism and ophthalmopathy.

Sequences were derived from peripheral blood mononuclear cells (PBMCs), sampled at new diagnosis, from a patient treated with antithyroid drugs. The source is a middle-aged woman with Graves disease. Each CDR3 is given with its conserved first and last residue. D genes are given only for firm matches. Some rows have no size entry. The others give once, few or many, or a class for an expanded clone.

V gene	clone size	J gene	D gene	CDR3 DNA	CDR3 protein
TRBV12-3/TRBV12-4	many	TRBJ1-1	TRBD1	TGTGCCACCTCCAGGGGGCGAGAAGGGGTCGGCACTGAAGCTTTCTTT	CATSRGREGVGTEAFF
TRBV20-1	many	TRBJ1-2	.	TGCAGTGCAGGGGCTAACTATGGCTACACCTTC	CSAGANYGYTF
TRBV30	many	TRBJ2-1	.	TGTGCCTGGAGTGTGGACAGAGCCAATGAGCAGTTCTTC	CAWSVDRANEQFF
TRBV12-5	.	TRBJ1-2	.	TGTGCTAGTGGAGTCCTTCCCCAATCCTATGGCTACACCTTC	CASGVLPQSYGYTF
TRBV12-3/TRBV12-4	.	TRBJ2-2	.	TGTGCCAGCAGTTATCGACGCAGGGACACCGGGGAGCTGTTTTTT	CASSYRRRDTGELFF
TRBV15	few	TRBJ1-1	.	TGTGCCACCAGCAGAGGGGGACACACTGAAGCTTTCTTT	CATSRGGHTEAFF
TRBV19	.	TRBJ1-5	.	TGTGCCAGTACCGCGGGCAGAATAAATCAGCCCCAGCATTTT	CASTAGRINQPQHF
TRBV27	.	TRBJ2-2	.	TGTGCCAGCAGTTTGGGGCACAGAGACACCGGGGAGCTGTTTTTT	CASSLGHRDTGELFF
TRBV14	.	TRBJ1-1	.	TGTGCCAGCAGCCCCCAACTTCGGACTGAAGCTTTCTTT	CASSPQLRTEAFF
TRBV19	.	TRBJ2-4	.	TGTGCCAGTGCCCGACTCGCAGGGGTTGAGCAAAACATTCAGTACTTC	CASARLAGVEQNIQYF
TRBV6-1	.	TRBJ2-2	TRBD1	TGTGCCAGCAGTGAAGGGGATCAGGGGGCCTATCCCGGGGAGCTGTTTTTT	CASSEGDQGAYPGELFF
TRBV19	.	TRBJ2-2	.	TGTGCCAGTAGTTTAATGGAGAACACCGGGGAGCTGTTTTTT	CASSLMENTGELFF
TRBV2	many	TRBJ2-1	.	TGTGCCAGCAGTGGGGCCTCGCTTCGGTACAATGAGCAGTTCTTC	CASSGASLRYNEQFF
TRBV6-1	many	TRBJ1-1	.	TGTGCCAGCAGACAGAGACAGGAGAACACTGAAGCTTTCTTT	CASRQRQENTEAFF
TRBV9	many	TRBJ1-1	.	TGTGCCAGCACCCGAGGCGGAGGGTATGGGAACACTGAAGCTTTCTTT	CASTRGGGYGNTEAFF
TRBV24-1	.	TRBJ2-3	.	TGTGCCACCAGTGACGGAGGAGATACGCAGTATTTT	CATSDGGDTQYF
TRBV20-1	many	TRBJ2-5	TRBD2	TGCAGTGCTTTGGGACTAGCGGGGCTCCAAGAGACCCAGTACTTC	CSALGLAGLQETQYF
TRBV18	.	TRBJ2-7	.	TGTGCCAGCTCAGCGACAGTCCCGTCCGGAAACTACGAGCAGTACTTC	CASSATVPSGNYEQYF
TRBV20-1	few	TRBJ2-3	TRBD2	TGCAGTGCCCTGGGACTAGCGGGGGGCGAACGACAACGAAAAATCACAGATACGCAGTATTTT	CSALGLAGGERQRKITDTQYF
TRBV5-4	many	TRBJ1-2	.	TGTGCCAGCAGCCGTCGCGGGGAGGACTATGGCTACACCTTC	CASSRRGEDYGYTF
TRBV20-1	.	TRBJ1-4	.	TGCAGTGCACAGGGCAATGAAAAACTGTTTTTT	CSAQGNEKLFF
TRBV11-1	few	TRBJ2-7	.	TGTGCCAGCAGCTTAAATTCGGCAGGCTCCTACGAGCAGTACTTC	CASSLNSAGSYEQYF